This TCR beta chain was documented in a study of T cell responses to AZD1222 COVID-19 vaccine. Study-wide results and limits: Spike-specific TCR breadth and depth went up after people got two AZD1222 doses. Donors were mostly white British, more females; clonal diversity possibly underestimated. Spike was spanned by vaccine-associated CD4 TCRs, which were dominant at 160-218 and 743-854.

The assay was immunoSEQ multiplex PCR, and TCRdb's table has in-frame clones only and misses some. The repertoire holds around 110,000 clones, with under 95% as singletons. This clone was observed once. Its cognate antigen is unknown. CDR3 length equals 16 residues. CDR1 is SGHAT, CDR2 FQNNGV, per germline. Between the trimmed V and J ends, which lost 5 bases and 5 bases, there was a span of 21 bases. The input for sequencing was peripheral blood, taken on day 0 of AZD1222 vaccination. The rearrangement uses TRBV11-2 and TRBJ2-5, with D possibly matching TRBD2 (5 bases). The TCR comes from an adult in good health. This CDR3 is CASSPPFGIVGETQYF. CDR3 DNA sequence: TGTGCCAGCAGCCCCCCTTTCGGGATAGTAGGGGAGACCCAGTACTTC.